This T cell receptor beta chain is from a study of Ad26.COV2.S vaccination and SARS-CoV-2 variants. The overall study: Participant was drawn from the COV1001 Ad26.COV2.S trial arm. General study results and limits: Substantial response breadth was reportedly seen for spike-specific CD8+ and CD4+ T cells after vaccination. Individuals receiving vaccine had higher spike-specific TCR breadth than placebo recipients did.

Described treatment: some 20 received Ad26.COV2.S at low or high dose, single or two shots; about five received placebo; per-sample allocation not given. After the first vaccine or placebo injection, samples were drawn on day 63. Details on this clone: Its antigen is still unknown.

Libraries were prepared by immunoSEQ multiplex PCR; TCRdb keeps only in-frame clonotypes and omits some of them. The data contain more than 300,000 clones, around four fifths of them singletons. The CDR3 is made up of 15 amino acids. Germline V lookup: CDR1 ENHRY, CDR2 SYGVKD. V shed 8 bases, J shed 9 bases, and the junction held 11 bases outside the gene matches. This receptor was identified in a person between 18 and 60 years old who received the Ad26.COV2.S COVID-19 vaccine or a placebo. The chain joins TRBV10-3 to TRBJ2-4; 12 positions match TRBD2. The source was peripheral blood, collected in a trial of Ad26.COV2.S vaccine versus placebo. CDR3 DNA: TGTGCCATCTCCGAGCTAGCGGGGGGGCGAGGCATTCAGTACTTC. Its protein is CAISELAGGRGIQYF.